This record concerns one T cell receptor beta chain sequence. The data were produced by immunoSEQ multiplex PCR, yet TCRdb's version contains in-frame clones alone and is incomplete. The sample holds roughly 200,000 clones, about 93% seen once. This CDR3 region has 15 residues. CDR1 and CDR2 (germline): KGHSH, LQKENI. Trimming took 3 bases from V and 5 from J, leaving 14 bases between them. This entry comes from a study of T cell responses to AZD1222 COVID-19 vaccine. The source material was peripheral blood, sampled 28 days after the second dose of the MenACWY control vaccine. This clonotype was sampled from an adult who received the MenACWY meningococcal vaccine as a control. V usage is TRBV18 and J usage is TRBJ2-1; D is perhaps TRBD1 (6 bases). The CDR3 DNA reads as TGTGCCAGCTCACCGGGGACAAGGACGAACAATGAGCAGTTCTTC. Amino acid sequence: CASSPGTRTNNEQFF.